Described below is a single T cell receptor (beta chain) sequence and its context. Its antigen remains unknown. These data originate in a study of T cells in Graves' hyperthyroidism and ophthalmopathy. The CDR3 consists of 15 residues. The germline V gene has CDR1 KGHDR and CDR2 SFDVKD. The V segment lost 2 bases and the J segment 4 bases; nucleotides outside the gene matches: 3. From RNA transcripts, TCR beta CDR3 regions were amplified. With the HTBI primer set, the TCR CDR3 went through a first round of RT-PCR. TCRdb ran MiXCR on the multiplex PCR reads and lists one entry per CDR3 protein. Among 300,000 to 500,000 distinct CDR3 sequences, about 14% were seen once, and the ten largest hold over 25%. At least 3 on the Clinical Activity Score was recorded for ophthalmopathy patients, who also had NOSPECS grade at least 4 and duration under 3 months. Clinical symptoms, serum thyroxine and TRAb, thyroid ultrasound and orbital computed tomography were used for the diagnoses.

Findings and caveats of the study: A model built on 13 V-J features separated ophthalmopathy from stable hyperthyroidism.

Sequenced material: blood. This chain links TRBV24-1 with TRBJ2-4; 8 nucleotides align to TRBD2. The receptor's source is a man aged 50-60 years with Graves' ophthalmopathy. The CDR3 DNA follows: TGTGCCACCAGTGATTCGGCTAGCGGGAAAAACATTCAGTACTTC. It translates to CATSDSASGKNIQYF.